This T cell receptor beta chain was captured by sequencing in a study of response to subunit inactivated influenza vaccine. Germline V gene sequence: CDR1 MNHEY, CDR2 SMNVEV (reference sequence). The length of the CDR3 is 15 residues. V shed 5 bases, J shed 4 bases, and the junction held 8 bases outside the gene matches. One entry per CDR3 protein results from TCRdb running MiXCR on the RT-PCR reads. The sample carries roughly 670,000 distinct CDR3 sequences, 11% to 15% recorded once. For this clonotype: Its antigen is unidentified.

Study-wide results and caveats: Few new T cells, the authors suggested, are recruited by each seasonal influenza vaccination.

This chain links TRBV27 with TRBJ2-5; 9 nucleotides line up with TRBD2. This clonotype originated in a man aged 50 to 59 who received an inactivated influenza vaccine. Sequenced here: PBMCs from blood, sampled 14 to 15 days before vaccination. CDR3 protein: CASSRLLTSGETQYF. The CDR3 nucleotides are TGTGCCAGCAGTCGACTTCTGACTAGCGGAGAGACCCAGTACTTC.